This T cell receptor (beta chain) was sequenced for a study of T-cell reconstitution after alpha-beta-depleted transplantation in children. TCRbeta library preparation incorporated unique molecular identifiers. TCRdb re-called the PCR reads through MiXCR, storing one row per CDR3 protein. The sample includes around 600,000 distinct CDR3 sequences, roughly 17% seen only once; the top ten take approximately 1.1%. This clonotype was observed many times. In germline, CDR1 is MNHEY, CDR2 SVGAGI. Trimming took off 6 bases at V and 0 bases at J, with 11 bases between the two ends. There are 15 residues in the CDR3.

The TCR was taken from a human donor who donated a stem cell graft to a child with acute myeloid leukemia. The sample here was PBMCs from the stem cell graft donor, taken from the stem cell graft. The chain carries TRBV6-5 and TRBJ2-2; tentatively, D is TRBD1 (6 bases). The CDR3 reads CASSRGFANTGELFF. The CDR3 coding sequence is TGTGCCAGCAGCAGGGGATTCGCGAACACCGGGGAGCTGTTTTTT.